A selection of T cell receptor beta chains follows, all from one sample in a study of blood T cell repertoires in COVID-19. The assay was immunoSEQ multiplex PCR, and TCRdb's table has in-frame clones only and misses some. The sample contains 55,000 to 75,000 clones, 80% of which appear only once. Sequencing input: peripheral blood. Every receptor here comes from a man aged 70-80 years who had recovered from COVID-19. The CDR3 runs from the conserved cysteine through the conserved F or W. The D gene is left open where the match is weak. Clone sizes are given selectively: once, few, many, or a class where the clone is expanded.

16	TRBJ2-7	TRBD1	.	TRBV18	CASSPTETGGRYEQYF	TGTGCCAGCTCACCAACAGAGACAGGGGGCCGGTACGAGCAGTACTTC
16	TRBJ1-1	TRBD1	.	TRBV4-2	CASSLSSTGLNTEAFF	TGTGCCAGCAGCCTAAGCTCGACAGGGTTGAACACTGAAGCTTTCTTT
13	TRBJ2-7	.	.	TRBV7-2	CASSLKSSYEQYF	TGTGCCAGCAGCTTAAAGAGCTCCTACGAGCAGTACTTC
13	TRBJ1-2	.	.	TRBV6-5	CASIRAASYGYTF	TGTGCCAGCATCAGGGCGGCTAGTTATGGCTACACCTTC
16	TRBJ2-2	TRBD2	.	TRBV18	CASSLASGANTGELFF	TGTGCCAGCTCACTTGCTAGCGGGGCGAACACCGGGGAGCTGTTTTTT
16	TRBJ2-7	TRBD2	.	TRBV28	CASITGSLAANYEQYF	TGTGCCAGCATCACCGGGTCACTAGCGGCCAACTACGAGCAGTACTTC
14	TRBJ2-4	.	.	TRBV5-5	CASSPAAEVNIQYF	TGTGCCAGCAGCCCAGCGGCCGAGGTAAACATTCAGTACTTC
13	TRBJ1-5	.	.	TRBV9	CASSGGGVQPQHF	TGTGCCAGCAGCGGGGGGGGAGTTCAGCCCCAGCATTTT
15	TRBJ2-7	TRBD1	.	TRBV28	CASSNGQGAAYEQYF	TGTGCCAGCAGCAATGGACAGGGCGCGGCCTACGAGCAGTACTTC
15	TRBJ2-1	TRBD1	.	TRBV15	CATLRDRGQYNEQFF	TGTGCCACCCTTAGGGACAGGGGGCAATACAATGAGCAGTTCTTC
14	TRBJ2-5	.	.	TRBV9	CASSLRGGVETQYF	TGTGCCAGCAGCCTGCGAGGAGGGGTAGAGACCCAGTACTTC
14	TRBJ2-2	TRBD2	.	TRBV6-5	CASRAGGSGGELFF	TGTGCCAGCAGGGCGGGGGGGTCTGGCGGGGAGCTGTTTTTT
12	TRBJ1-4	.	.	TRBV28	CASFSSKGKLFF	TGTGCCAGCTTTTCCTCTAAGGGGAAACTGTTTTTT
14	TRBJ1-5	.	once	TRBV28	CASTQGLGNQPQHF	TGTGCCAGCACTCAGGGATTGGGGAATCAGCCCCAGCATTTT
12	TRBJ1-4	.	.	TRBV29-1	CSVGQGTEKLFF	TGCAGCGTTGGGCAGGGGACCGAAAAACTGTTTTTT
14	TRBJ1-2	.	.	TRBV7-2	CASSQQGANYGYTF	TGTGCCAGCAGCCAACAGGGAGCTAACTATGGCTACACCTTC
13	TRBJ2-5	.	.	TRBV3-1/TRBV3-2	CASSQQIQETQYF	TGTGCCAGCAGCCAACAGATACAAGAGACCCAGTACTTC
15	TRBJ1-6	.	once	TRBV28	CASRTDSSYNSPLHF	TGTGCCAGTAGGACAGATAGCTCCTATAATTCACCCCTCCACTTT
14	TRBJ1-2	TRBD1	.	TRBV7-3	CASSLTLTGGGYTF	TGTGCCAGCAGCTTAACGTTAACAGGGGGCGGCTACACCTTC
15	TRBJ2-5	.	.	TRBV7-2	CASSLAHPEQETQYF	TGTGCCAGCAGCTTAGCCCACCCAGAACAAGAGACCCAGTACTTC
14	TRBJ2-7	TRBD2	.	TRBV6-2/TRBV6-3	CASSPASGTYEQYF	TGTGCCAGCAGTCCCGCTAGCGGGACCTACGAGCAGTACTTC
14	TRBJ2-1	TRBD1	.	TRBV29-1	CSVTPGTGYNEQFF	TGCAGCGTAACTCCCGGGACAGGGTACAATGAGCAGTTCTTC
15	TRBJ2-6	.	.	TRBV18	CASSPAGAGANVLTF	TGTGCCAGCTCACCAGCAGGGGCCGGGGCCAACGTCCTGACTTTC
12	TRBJ2-2	.	.	TRBV24-1	CATSLNTGELFF	TGTGCCACCAGTTTAAACACCGGGGAGCTGTTTTTT
15	TRBJ2-7	.	.	TRBV30	CAWSPHARSLYEQYF	TGTGCCTGGAGTCCCCATGCCAGGTCGTTATACGAGCAGTACTTC
15	TRBJ2-3	.	.	TRBV5-1	CASSSTGDPTDTQYF	TGCGCCAGCAGCTCAACGGGGGACCCCACAGATACGCAGTATTTT
17	TRBJ2-1	TRBD2	.	TRBV19	CASSISSAGGPQGEQFF	TGTGCCAGTAGTATAAGTTCAGCGGGGGGGCCTCAGGGTGAGCAGTTCTTC
14	TRBJ2-7	TRBD2	.	TRBV18	CASSPGLLTYEQYF	TGTGCCAGCTCACCGGGACTATTAACCTACGAGCAGTACTTC
14	TRBJ1-4	.	.	TRBV11-1	CASSSTATNEKLFF	TGTGCCAGCAGCTCCACTGCAACTAATGAAAAACTGTTTTTT
16	TRBJ2-1	TRBD2	.	TRBV5-4	CASSLGLAGGSDEQFF	TGTGCCAGCAGCTTGGGACTAGCGGGAGGTAGCGATGAGCAGTTCTTC
15	TRBJ2-1	TRBD2	once	TRBV11-2	CASSLITSGGNEQFF	TGTGCCAGCAGCTTGATAACTAGCGGGGGCAATGAGCAGTTCTTC
15	TRBJ2-1	TRBD1	.	TRBV7-3	CASSPRDSLHNEQFF	TGTGCCAGCAGCCCCCGGGACAGCCTTCACAATGAGCAGTTCTTC
15	TRBJ1-1	.	.	TRBV6-2/TRBV6-3	CASSPHSPGGTEAFF	TGTGCCAGCAGCCCCCATAGCCCGGGGGGGACTGAAGCTTTCTTT
14	TRBJ2-5	.	.	TRBV14	CASSQSRRGETQYF	TGTGCCAGCAGCCAATCAAGAAGGGGAGAGACCCAGTACTTC
18	TRBJ1-2	TRBD1	.	TRBV7-9	CASTSLGGQGITHYGYTF	TGTGCCAGCACCTCCCTGGGGGGACAGGGGATCACCCATTATGGCTACACCTTC
14	TRBJ2-1	.	.	TRBV7-2	CASSLGRAYNEQFF	TGTGCCAGCAGCTTAGGCAGGGCATACAATGAGCAGTTCTTC
14	TRBJ2-7	TRBD1	.	TRBV3-1/TRBV3-2	CASTGQGATYEQYF	TGTGCCAGCACAGGACAGGGGGCAACCTACGAGCAGTACTTC
15	TRBJ2-5	TRBD2	.	TRBV30	CAWSRTGSGGETQYF	TGTGCCTGGAGCCGTACGGGTAGCGGGGGAGAGACCCAGTACTTC
15	TRBJ1-2	.	.	TRBV6-1	CASSEGLTGYYGYTF	TGTGCCAGCAGTGAAGGCCTGACAGGCTACTATGGCTACACCTTC
14	TRBJ2-7	TRBD1	.	TRBV5-6	CASSAGQGAPEQYF	TGTGCCAGCAGCGCGGGACAGGGGGCGCCCGAGCAGTACTTC
13	TRBJ1-5	.	once	TRBV6-2/TRBV6-3	CASSFQLGGPQHF	TGTGCCAGCAGTTTCCAGCTGGGAGGGCCCCAGCATTTT
15	TRBJ2-3	.	.	TRBV27	CASSSRWISTDTQYF	TGTGCCAGCAGTTCGCGGTGGATTAGCACAGATACGCAGTATTTT
13	TRBJ1-1	.	.	TRBV30	CAWSPTGNTEAFF	TGTGCCTGGAGTCCCACAGGGAACACTGAAGCTTTCTTT
16	TRBJ1-6	TRBD1	once	TRBV7-2	CASSPHFGTGDSPLHF	TGTGCCAGCAGCCCACATTTCGGGACAGGGGATTCACCCCTCCACTTT
16	TRBJ2-7	TRBD1	.	TRBV5-1	CASSLQGIQGNREQYF	TGCGCCAGCAGCCTCCAAGGAATACAGGGGAACCGCGAGCAGTACTTC
13	TRBJ2-1	.	few	TRBV30	CAWSVQVDSKQFF	TGTGCCTGGAGTGTACAGGTCGATTCGAAGCAGTTCTTC